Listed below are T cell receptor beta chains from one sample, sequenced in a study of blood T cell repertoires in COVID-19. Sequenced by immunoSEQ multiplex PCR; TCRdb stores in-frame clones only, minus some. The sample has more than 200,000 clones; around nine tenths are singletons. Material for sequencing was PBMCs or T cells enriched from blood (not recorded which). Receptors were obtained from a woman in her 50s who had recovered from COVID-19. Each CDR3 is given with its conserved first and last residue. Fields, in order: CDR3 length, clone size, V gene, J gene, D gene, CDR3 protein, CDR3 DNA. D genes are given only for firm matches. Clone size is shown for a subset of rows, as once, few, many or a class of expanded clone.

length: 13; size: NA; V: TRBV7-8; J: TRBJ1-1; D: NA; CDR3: CASSLLRDTEAFF; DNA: TGTGCCAGCAGCTTATTGAGGGACACTGAAGCTTTCTTT
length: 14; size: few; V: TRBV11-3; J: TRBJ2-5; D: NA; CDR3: CASSLGGAGETQYF; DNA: TGTGCCAGCAGCTTAGGAGGGGCGGGGGAGACCCAGTACTTC
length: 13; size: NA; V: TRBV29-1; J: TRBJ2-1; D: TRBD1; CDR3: CSVVDRGLNEQFF; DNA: TGCAGCGTTGTGGACAGGGGGCTAAATGAGCAGTTCTTC
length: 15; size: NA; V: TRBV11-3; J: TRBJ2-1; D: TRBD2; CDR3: CASSVGLARDNEQFF; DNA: TGTGCCAGCAGCGTGGGACTAGCGAGAGACAATGAGCAGTTCTTC
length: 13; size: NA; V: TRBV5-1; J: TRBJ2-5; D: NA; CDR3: CASSFSTQETQYF; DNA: TGCGCCAGCAGCTTCTCTACCCAAGAGACCCAGTACTTC
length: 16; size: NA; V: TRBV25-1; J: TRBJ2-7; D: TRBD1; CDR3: CASSAHEDRGLYEQYF; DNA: TGTGCCAGCAGTGCCCATGAAGACAGGGGGCTCTACGAGCAGTACTTC
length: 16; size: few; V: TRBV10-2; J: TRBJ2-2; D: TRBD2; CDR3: CASSESTSGYTGELFF; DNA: TGCGCCAGCAGTGAGTCCACTAGCGGGTACACCGGGGAGCTGTTTTTT
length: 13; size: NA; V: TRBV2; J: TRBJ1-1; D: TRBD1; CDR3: CASSWTGSTEAFF; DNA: TGTGCCAGCAGTTGGACAGGGAGCACTGAAGCTTTCTTT
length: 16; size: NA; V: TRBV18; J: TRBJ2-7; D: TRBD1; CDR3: CASSPRTGDSSYEQYF; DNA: TGTGCCAGCTCACCGCGTACAGGGGACAGTTCCTACGAGCAGTACTTC
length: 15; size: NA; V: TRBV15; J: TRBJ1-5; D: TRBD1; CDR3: CATSSQTGQNQPQHF; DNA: TGTGCCACCAGCAGCCAGACAGGGCAAAATCAGCCCCAGCATTTT
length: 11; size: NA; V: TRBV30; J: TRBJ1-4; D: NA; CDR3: CAWGLNEKLFF; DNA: TGTGCCTGGGGACTCAATGAAAAACTGTTTTTT
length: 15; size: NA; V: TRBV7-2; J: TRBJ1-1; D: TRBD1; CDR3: CASSSGGTGGTEAFF; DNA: TGTGCCAGCAGCTCGGGCGGTACAGGGGGCACTGAAGCTTTCTTT
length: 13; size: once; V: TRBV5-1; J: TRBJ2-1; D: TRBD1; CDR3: CASSITGANEQFF; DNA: TGCGCCAGCAGCATAACAGGGGCCAATGAGCAGTTCTTC
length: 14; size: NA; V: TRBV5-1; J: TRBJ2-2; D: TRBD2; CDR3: CASSTSGDPGELFF; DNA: TGCGCCAGTTCGACTAGCGGAGATCCCGGGGAGCTGTTTTTT
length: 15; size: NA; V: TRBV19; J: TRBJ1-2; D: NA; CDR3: CASFSGGALGYGYTF; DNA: TGTGCCAGTTTTTCCGGGGGGGCCTTGGGCTATGGCTACACCTTC
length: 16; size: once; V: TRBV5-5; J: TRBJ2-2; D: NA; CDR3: CASSSFSRAATGELFF; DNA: TGTGCCAGCAGCTCGTTTTCGAGAGCGGCCACCGGGGAGCTGTTTTTT
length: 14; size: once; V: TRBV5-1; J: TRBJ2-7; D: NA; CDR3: CASSLVTLLDEQYF; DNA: TGCGCCAGCAGCTTGGTTACCTTACTAGACGAGCAGTACTTC
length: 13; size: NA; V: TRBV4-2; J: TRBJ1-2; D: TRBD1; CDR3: CASSQDRVDGYTF; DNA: TGTGCCAGCAGCCAGGACAGGGTGGATGGCTACACCTTC
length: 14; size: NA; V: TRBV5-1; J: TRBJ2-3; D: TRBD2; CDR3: CASSGIAGEDTQYF; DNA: TGCGCCAGCAGCGGCATAGCGGGGGAAGATACGCAGTATTTT
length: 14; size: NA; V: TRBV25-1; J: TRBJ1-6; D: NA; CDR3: CASTPTGNNSPLHF; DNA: TGTGCCAGCACCCCCACAGGGAATAATTCACCCCTCCACTTT
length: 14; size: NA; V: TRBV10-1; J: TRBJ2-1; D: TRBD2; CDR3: CASSVAGERNEQFF; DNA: TGCGCCAGCTCCGTTGCGGGGGAAAGGAATGAGCAGTTCTTC
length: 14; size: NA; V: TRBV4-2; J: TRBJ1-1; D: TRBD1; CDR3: CASSLRGGGTEAFF; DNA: TGTGCCAGCAGCCTACGAGGGGGCGGAACTGAAGCTTTCTTT
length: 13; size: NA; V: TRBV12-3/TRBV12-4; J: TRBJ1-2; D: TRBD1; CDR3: CASSIGTDYGYTF; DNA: TGTGCCAGCAGTATCGGGACAGACTATGGCTACACCTTC
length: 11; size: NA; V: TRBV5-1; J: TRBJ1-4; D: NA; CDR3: CASSSSGELFF; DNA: TGCGCCAGCAGCTCGTCGGGGGAACTGTTTTTT
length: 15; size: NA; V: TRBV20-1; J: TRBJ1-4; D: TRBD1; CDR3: CSASPPGQGNEKLFF; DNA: TGCAGTGCTAGTCCACCGGGACAGGGTAATGAAAAACTGTTTTTT
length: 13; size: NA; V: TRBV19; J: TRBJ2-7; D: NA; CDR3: CASSITAGYEQYF; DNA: TGTGCCAGTAGTATTACTGCTGGCTACGAGCAGTACTTC
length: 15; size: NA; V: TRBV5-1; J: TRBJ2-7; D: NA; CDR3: CASSLELAITDEQYF; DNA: TGCGCCAGCAGCTTGGAACTAGCAATAACAGACGAGCAGTACTTC
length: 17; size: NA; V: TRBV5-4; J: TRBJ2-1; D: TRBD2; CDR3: CASSLGPSGRAGNEQFF; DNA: TGTGCCAGCAGCTTGGGACCGAGCGGGAGGGCCGGCAATGAGCAGTTCTTC
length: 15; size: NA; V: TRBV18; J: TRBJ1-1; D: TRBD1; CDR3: CASSLRQGQNTEAFF; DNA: TGTGCCAGCTCACTACGACAGGGTCAGAACACTGAAGCTTTCTTT
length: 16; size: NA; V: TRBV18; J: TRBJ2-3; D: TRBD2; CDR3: CASSPGLAGTTDTQYF; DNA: TGTGCCAGCTCACCGGGACTAGCGGGGACAACAGATACGCAGTATTTT
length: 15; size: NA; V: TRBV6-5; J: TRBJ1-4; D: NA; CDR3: CASSYGPQGNEKLFF; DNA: TGTGCCAGCAGTTACGGACCGCAGGGAAATGAAAAACTGTTTTTT
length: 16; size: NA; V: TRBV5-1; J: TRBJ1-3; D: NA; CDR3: CASSLAWPPSGNTIYF; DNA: TGCGCCAGCAGCTTGGCGTGGCCTCCCTCTGGAAACACCATATATTTT
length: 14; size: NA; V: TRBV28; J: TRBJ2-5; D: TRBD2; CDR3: CASSILADQETQYF; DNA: TGTGCCAGCAGTATCCTAGCGGACCAAGAGACCCAGTACTTC
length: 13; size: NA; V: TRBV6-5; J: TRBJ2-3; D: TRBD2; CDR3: CAGRGASTDTQYF; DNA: TGTGCCGGGCGGGGGGCTAGCACAGATACGCAGTATTTT
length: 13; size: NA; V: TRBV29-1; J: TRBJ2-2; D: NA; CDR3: CSVDGRNTGELFF; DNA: TGCAGCGTTGACGGGAGGAACACCGGGGAGCTGTTTTTT
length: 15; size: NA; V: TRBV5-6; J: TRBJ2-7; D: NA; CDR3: CASSLNWLARNEQYF; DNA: TGTGCCAGCAGCTTAAATTGGCTAGCGAGGAACGAGCAGTACTTC
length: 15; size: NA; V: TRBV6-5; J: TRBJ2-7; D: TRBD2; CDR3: CASSYAREVVYEQYF; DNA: TGTGCCAGCAGTTACGCTCGGGAGGTAGTCTACGAGCAGTACTTC
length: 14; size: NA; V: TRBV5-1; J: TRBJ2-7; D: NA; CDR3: CASSLFQGRFEQYF; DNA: TGCGCCAGCAGCTTGTTCCAGGGGCGATTCGAGCAGTACTTC
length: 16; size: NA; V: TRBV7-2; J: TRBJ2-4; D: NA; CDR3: CASSPLPGMGKNIQYF; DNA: TGTGCCAGCAGCCCCCTGCCCGGGATGGGGAAAAACATTCAGTACTTC
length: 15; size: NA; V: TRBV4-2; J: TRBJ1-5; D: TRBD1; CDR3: CASSQGTGNNQPQHF; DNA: TGTGCCAGCAGCCAAGGGACAGGGAACAATCAGCCCCAGCATTTT
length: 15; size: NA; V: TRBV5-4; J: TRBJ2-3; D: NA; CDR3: CATVPGGRDTDTQYF; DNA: TGTGCCACCGTCCCGGGGGGCCGGGACACAGATACGCAGTATTTT
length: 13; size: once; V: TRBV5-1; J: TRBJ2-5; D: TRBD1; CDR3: CASRQGDGETQYF; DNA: TGCGCCAGCAGACAGGGGGACGGAGAGACCCAGTACTTC
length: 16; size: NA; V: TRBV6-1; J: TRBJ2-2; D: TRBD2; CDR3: CASSELLAGNTGELFF; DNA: TGTGCCAGCAGTGAACTCCTAGCGGGGAACACCGGGGAGCTGTTTTTT
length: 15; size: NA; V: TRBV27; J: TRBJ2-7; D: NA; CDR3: CASSPIQGGDGEQYF; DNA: TGTGCCAGCAGCCCCATCCAGGGTGGGGATGGCGAGCAGTACTTC
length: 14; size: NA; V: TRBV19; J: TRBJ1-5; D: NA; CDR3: CASNPRYSNQPQHF; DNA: TGTGCCAGTAACCCGCGATATAGCAATCAGCCCCAGCATTTT
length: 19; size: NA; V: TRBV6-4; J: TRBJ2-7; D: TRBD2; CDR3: CASSDRRVSVAGVSYEQYF; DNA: TGTGCCAGCAGTGATCGTCGGGTCTCAGTAGCGGGAGTTTCCTACGAGCAGTACTTC
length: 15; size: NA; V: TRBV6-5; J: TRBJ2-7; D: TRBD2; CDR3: CASSYYAGGSYEQYF; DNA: TGTGCCAGCAGTTACTATGCGGGAGGGTCCTACGAGCAGTACTTC
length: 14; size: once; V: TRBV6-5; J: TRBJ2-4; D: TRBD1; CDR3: CASSPRTGKNIQYF; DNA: TGTGCCAGCAGTCCCAGGACAGGCAAAAACATTCAGTACTTC
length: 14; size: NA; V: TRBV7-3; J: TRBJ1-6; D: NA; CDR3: CASSLTRVGSPLHF; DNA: TGTGCCAGCAGCTTAACCCGGGTCGGTTCACCCCTCCACTTT
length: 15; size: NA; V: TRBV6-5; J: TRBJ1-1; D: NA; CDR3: CASTPLQAGWTEAFF; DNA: TGTGCCAGCACCCCCTTACAGGCTGGATGGACTGAAGCTTTCTTT
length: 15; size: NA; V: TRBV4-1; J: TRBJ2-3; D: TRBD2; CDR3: CASSPTSGSPDTQYF; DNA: TGCGCCAGCAGCCCTACTAGCGGGAGTCCCGATACGCAGTATTTT
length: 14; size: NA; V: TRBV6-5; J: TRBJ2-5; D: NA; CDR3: CASRRWRTQETQYF; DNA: TGTGCCAGCAGAAGGTGGCGGACACAAGAGACCCAGTACTTC
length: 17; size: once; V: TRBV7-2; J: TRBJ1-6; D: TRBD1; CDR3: CASSLVLLGQGYSPLHF; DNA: TGTGCCAGCAGCTTAGTCCTACTTGGACAGGGATATTCACCCCTCCACTTT